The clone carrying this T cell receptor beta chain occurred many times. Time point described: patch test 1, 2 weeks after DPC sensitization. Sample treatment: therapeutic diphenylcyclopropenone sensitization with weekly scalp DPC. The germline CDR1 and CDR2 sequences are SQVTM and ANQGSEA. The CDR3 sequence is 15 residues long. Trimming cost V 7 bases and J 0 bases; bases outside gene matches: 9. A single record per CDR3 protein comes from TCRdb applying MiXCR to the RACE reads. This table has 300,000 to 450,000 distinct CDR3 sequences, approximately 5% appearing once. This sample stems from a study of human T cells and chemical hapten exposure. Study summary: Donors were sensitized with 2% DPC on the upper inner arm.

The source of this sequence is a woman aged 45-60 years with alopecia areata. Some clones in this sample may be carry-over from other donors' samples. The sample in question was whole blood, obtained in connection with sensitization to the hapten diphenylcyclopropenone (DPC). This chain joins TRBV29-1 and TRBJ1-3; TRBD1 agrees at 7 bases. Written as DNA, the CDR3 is TGCAGCGCAACGACAGGGCCCAACTCTGGAAACACCATATATTTT. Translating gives CSATTGPNSGNTIYF.